Shown below are 14 T cell receptor beta chains from a single sample sequenced in a study of early T cells in non-severe SARS-CoV-2 infection. From the 5' RACE reads, TCRdb called clonotypes with MiXCR, one entry per CDR3 protein. Of around 47,000 distinct CDR3 sequences in the sample, 9.5% to 11% were seen once. The material sequenced was whole blood. The receptor source for this set is an adult who was a healthcare worker with PCR-confirmed SARS-CoV-2 infection or an uninfected control (not recorded which).

This clonotype has just a few counts. The rearrangement uses TRBV6-2 or TRBV6-3 and TRBJ2-2; 8 bases line up with TRBD1. CDR3 size: 15 residues. J gave up 5 bases and V 6 bases, and 8 bases lay outside the gene matches. Germline V gene lookup returns CDR1 MNHEY and CDR2 SVGEGT. The CDR3 is CASRPGQGETGELFF. Written as DNA, the CDR3 is TGTGCCAGCAGACCAGGACAGGGAGAGACCGGGGAGCTGTTTTTT.

At least ten counts were recorded for this clonotype. The rearrangement links TRBV25-1 to TRBJ2-3; 7 nucleotides match TRBD1. In germline, CDR1 is MGHDK, CDR2 SYGVNS. The CDR3 sequence is 14 residues long. V shed 2 bases, J shed 4 bases, and the junction held 3 bases outside the gene matches. CDR3 DNA: TGTGCCAGCAGTGAAAGACAGGGACCAGATACGCAGTATTTT. Protein sequence: CASSERQGPDTQYF.

A few counts support this clonotype. The chain's CDR3 is CASSLWGETQYF. As DNA, the CDR3 is TGTGCCAGCAGCCTCTGGGGGGAGACCCAGTACTTC. The rearrangement links TRBV14 to TRBJ2-5; either TRBD1 or TRBD2 may fit D (5 bases each). CDR3 size: 12 residues. Trimming removed 4 bases at V and 5 bases at J, with 8 bases between. The germline CDR1 and CDR2 sequences are SGHDN and FVKESK. Full variable domain (remainder filled in from reference TRBV14 and TRBJ2-5): EAGVTQFPSHSVIEKGQTVTLRCDPISGHDNLYWYRRVMGKEIKFLLHFVKESKQDESGMPNNRFLAERTGGTYSTLKVQPAELEDSGVYFCASSLWGETQYFGPGTRLLVL.

The gene calls are TRBV7-2 and TRBJ2-3; D not certain. Trimming took 2 bases from V and 2 from J, leaving 5 bases between them. This CDR3 spans 13 amino acids. Germline V gives CDR1 SGHTA, CDR2 FQGNSA. The CDR3 loop reads CASSLPVTDTQYF. The CDR3 coding sequence is TGTGCCAGCAGCTTACCGGTCACAGATACGCAGTATTTT.

This chain connects TRBV11-2 to TRBJ2-7; D gene uncertain. V shed 1 base and J shed 4 bases, with 20 bases lying between them. The CDR3 covers 17 residues. From germline, CDR1 is SGHAT and CDR2 FQNNGV. In DNA, the CDR3 is TGTGCCAGCAGCTTAGTGAGGATCGGCAACCCCCTTTACGAGCAGTACTTC. Translated, it gives CASSLVRIGNPLYEQYF.

The chain employs TRBV20-1 and TRBJ1-3; TRBD1 aligns across 7 bases. Germline V gene lookup returns CDR1 DFQATT and CDR2 SNEGSKA (reference sequence). The CDR3 has 14 residues. V shed 6 bases, J shed 0 bases, and the junction held 5 bases outside the gene matches. CDR3: CSALDRVSGNTIYF. The CDR3 DNA sequence: TGCAGTGCCTTAGACAGGGTCTCTGGAAACACCATATATTTT.

The chain joins TRBV24-1 to TRBJ2-1; tentative D call: TRBD2 (7 bases). The CDR3 totals 13 residues. The V gene lost 7 bases and the J gene lost 4 bases, with 10 bases spanning the gap. Germline V gives CDR1 KGHDR, CDR2 SFDVKD. CDR3 sequence: CATRAGTYNEQFF. In DNA, the CDR3 is TGTGCCACCAGAGCGGGGACATACAATGAGCAGTTCTTC.

This clonotype was picked up many times. J is TRBJ2-1 and V is TRBV2; 8 bases align to TRBD2. This CDR3 comprises 15 residues. Germline V CDR1 and CDR2: SNHLY, FYNNEI. V lost 8 bases and J lost 1; bases outside the gene matches: 7. CDR3 region: CASPGAGGSYNEQFF. Written as DNA, the CDR3 is TGTGCCAGCCCCGGGGCGGGAGGATCCTACAATGAGCAGTTCTTC.

This clonotype occurred many times. This chain uses TRBV2 with TRBJ1-2; possible D gene TRBD1, 6 bases. Trimming left V 7 bases short and J 2 bases short, with 11 bases between. Germline V gene data show CDR1 as SNHLY and CDR2 as FYNNEI. The CDR3 is made up of 13 amino acids. In DNA form, the CDR3 reads TGTGCCAGCATGGCGGGGGCGAACTATGGCTACACCTTC. Translation gives CASMAGANYGYTF.

This clonotype has a count of ten or more. The J gene is TRBJ2-5, the V gene TRBV7-3, with a possible D match to TRBD2 (7 bases). V was shortened by 0 bases and J by 1 base, with 9 bases between the two germline ends. Germline V CDR1 and CDR2: SGHTA, FQGTGA. CDR3 length: 15 amino acids. CDR3 nucleotide sequence: TGTGCCAGCAGCTTAACGGGAGGGGGCCAAGAGACCCAGTACTTC. Amino acid sequence: CASSLTGGGQETQYF.

This clonotype was seen at least ten times. The rearrangement links TRBV12-3 or TRBV12-4 to TRBJ2-1; D remains ambiguous. Trimming stripped 3 bases from V and 8 bases from J, with 14 bases between. The CDR3 runs 14 residues. CDR3 residues: CASSFGRPSDEQFF. CDR3 DNA sequence: TGTGCCAGCAGTTTTGGCAGACCTTCCGATGAGCAGTTCTTC.

This clonotype has at least ten counts. The chain employs TRBV6-2 or TRBV6-3 and TRBJ2-1; D is undetermined. The CDR3 is made up of 16 amino acids. CDR1 MNHEY and CDR2 SVGEGT come from the germline V gene. The germline V and J ends were trimmed by 7 bases and 0 bases, with 16 bases remaining between them. The CDR3 sequence: CASIPSADLSYNEQFF. CDR3 DNA sequence: TGTGCCAGCATTCCCTCGGCTGACCTCTCCTACAATGAGCAGTTCTTC.

In its sample, this clonotype was seen many times. The chain couples TRBV19 to TRBJ2-1; 7 bases align to TRBD1. Germline values: CDR1 LNHDA, CDR2 SQIVND (reference sequence). The CDR3 runs to 16 residues. V was pared by 6 bases and J by 8 bases, with 16 bases of the junction left unmatched. CDR3 DNA: TGTGCCAGTAGCTCGGACAGGTCCCGACGGATCGATGAGCAGTTCTTC. Amino acids: CASSSDRSRRIDEQFF.

This clonotype appeared a few times. The chain couples TRBV5-1 to TRBJ2-1; no clear D gene. The CDR3 length is 16 residues. Between the trimmed V and J ends, which lost 4 bases and 2 bases, there was a span of 16 bases. Per the germline V gene, CDR1 is SGHRS and CDR2 is YFSETQ. In nucleotides, the CDR3 is TGCGCCAGCAGCCCTAGTGGCCCCGGCGCCTACAATGAGCAGTTCTTC. Translating gives CASSPSGPGAYNEQFF.